The entry below describes one T cell receptor beta chain. Its antigen is as yet unknown. Expressed TCRB transcripts were sequenced, since all the RNA that had been isolated was reverse transcribed. This table comes from immunoSEQ multiplex PCR, and its TCRdb copy is limited to in-frame clones, with some not included. The sample carries hundreds of thousands of clones, 10% to 15% recorded once. The CDR3 consists of 14 residues. The germline CDR1 and CDR2 sequences are MNHNY and SVGAGI (reference sequence). V was trimmed by 7 bases and J by 1 base, leaving 13 bases between them. The data derive from a study of beta chain features in type 1 diabetes. Study results and caveats: The naive, central memory and Treg TCRB repertoires showed an apparent similarity that was greater among patients than among healthy donors. When Type 1 diabetes patients were examined, their TCRB CDR3s proved moderately but significantly shorter in all four CD4+ subsets.

V usage is TRBV6-6 and J usage is TRBJ2-5, with D possibly matching TRBD1 (5 bases). The specimen sequenced was naive CD4+ T cells from blood. The TCR sequence derives from a man in his late teens or twenties with type 1 diabetes. The CDR3 region has the DNA TGTGCCAGCACCTTGCAGGGCCCCCAAGAGACCCAGTACTTC. Translating gives CASTLQGPQETQYF.